The clone carrying this TCR beta chain has just a few counts. Its target is unknown. The data stem from a study of T-cell memory formation after mild COVID-19. Study in general: Largely, TCR clusters stayed within a single donor. Study findings and constraints: Chiefly within CM and EM were the contracting CD4+ clones; CD8+ ones were within EMRA. SARS-CoV-2 specificity was not confirmed for second-wave clones peaking on day 37. Later expanders leaned CD4+, whereas day 15 to 85 contracting clones were balanced CD4/CD8.

TCRdb recomputed calls from the 5' RACE reads with MiXCR, one row per CDR3 protein. The sample consists of around 150,000 distinct CDR3 sequences, roughly 31% of them appearing once. Trimming shortened V by 0 bases and J by 1 base, and 5 bases separated the two germline ends. Germline CDR1 is SGHAT and CDR2 is FQNNGV. The CDR3 extends over 14 amino acids. Sequencing was performed on PBMCs or a T cell subset sorted from them (not recorded which). The receptor comes from an adult woman who had mild COVID-19 (a few samples of this study predate the infection). Cell type and time point are not known. The chain links TRBV11-2 to TRBJ2-3; D not resolved. DNA of the CDR3: TGTGCCAGCAGCTTAGATTTTGGCACAGATACGCAGTATTTT. As protein: CASSLDFGTDTQYF.